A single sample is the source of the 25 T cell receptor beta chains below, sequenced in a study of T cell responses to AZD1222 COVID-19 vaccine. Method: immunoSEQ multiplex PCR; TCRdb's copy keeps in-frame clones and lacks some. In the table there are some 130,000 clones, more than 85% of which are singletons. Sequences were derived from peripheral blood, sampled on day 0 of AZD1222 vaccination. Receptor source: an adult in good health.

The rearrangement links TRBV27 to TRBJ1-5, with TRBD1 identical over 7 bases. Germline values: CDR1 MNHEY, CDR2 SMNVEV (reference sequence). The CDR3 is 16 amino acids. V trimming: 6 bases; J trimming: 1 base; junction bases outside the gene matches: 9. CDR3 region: CASRSLQQGSNQPQHF. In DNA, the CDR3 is TGTGCCAGCAGGTCTCTACAACAGGGGAGCAATCAGCCCCAGCATTTT.

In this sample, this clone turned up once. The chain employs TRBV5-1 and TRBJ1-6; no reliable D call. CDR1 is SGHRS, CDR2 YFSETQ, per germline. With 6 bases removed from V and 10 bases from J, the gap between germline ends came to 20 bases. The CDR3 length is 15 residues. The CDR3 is CASTSSMGYGSPLHF. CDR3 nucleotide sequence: TGCGCCAGCACCTCGTCTATGGGTTATGGATCACCCCTCCACTTT. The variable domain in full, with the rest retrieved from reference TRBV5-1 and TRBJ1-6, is KAGVTQTPRYLIKTRGQQVTLSCSPISGHRSVSWYQQTPGQGLQFLFEYFSETQRNKGNFPGRFSGRQFSNSRSEMNVSTLELGDSALYLCASTSSMGYGSPLHFGNGTRLTVT.

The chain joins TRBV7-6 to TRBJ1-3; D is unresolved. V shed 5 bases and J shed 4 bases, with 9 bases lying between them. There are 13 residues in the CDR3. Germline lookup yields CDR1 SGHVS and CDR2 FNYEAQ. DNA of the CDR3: TGTGCCAGCAGCCCTGGCGGAGGAAACACCATATATTTT. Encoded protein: CASSPGGGNTIYF.

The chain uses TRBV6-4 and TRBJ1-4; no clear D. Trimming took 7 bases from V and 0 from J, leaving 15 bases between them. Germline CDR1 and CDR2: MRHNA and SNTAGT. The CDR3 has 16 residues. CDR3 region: CASISSVDATNEKLFF. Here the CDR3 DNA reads TGTGCCAGCATTTCTTCGGTAGATGCAACTAATGAAAAACTGTTTTTT.

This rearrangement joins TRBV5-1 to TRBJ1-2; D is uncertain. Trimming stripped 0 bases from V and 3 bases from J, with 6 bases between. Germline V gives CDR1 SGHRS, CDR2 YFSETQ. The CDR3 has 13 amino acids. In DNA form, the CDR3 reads TGCGCCAGCAGCTTGGAGGGTGACTATGGCTACACCTTC. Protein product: CASSLEGDYGYTF.

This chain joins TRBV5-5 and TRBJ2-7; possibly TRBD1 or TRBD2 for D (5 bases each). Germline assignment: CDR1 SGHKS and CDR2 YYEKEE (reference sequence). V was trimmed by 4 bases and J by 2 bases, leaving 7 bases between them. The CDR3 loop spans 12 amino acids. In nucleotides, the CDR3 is TGTGCCAGCAGCCGGGGACCCTACGAGCAGTACTTC. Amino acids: CASSRGPYEQYF.

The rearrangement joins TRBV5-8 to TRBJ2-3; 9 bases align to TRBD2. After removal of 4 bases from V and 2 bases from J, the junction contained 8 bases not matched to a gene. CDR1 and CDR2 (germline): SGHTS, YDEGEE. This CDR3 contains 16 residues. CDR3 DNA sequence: TGTGCCAGCAGCCATGTTGTAGCGGGGGTCACAGATACGCAGTATTTT. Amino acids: CASSHVVAGVTDTQYF.

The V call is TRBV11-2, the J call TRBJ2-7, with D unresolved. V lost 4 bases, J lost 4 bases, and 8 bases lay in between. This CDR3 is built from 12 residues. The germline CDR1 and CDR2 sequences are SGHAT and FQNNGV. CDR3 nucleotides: TGTGCCAGCAGCTCCCCCTGGTACGAGCAGTACTTC. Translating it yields CASSSPWYEQYF.

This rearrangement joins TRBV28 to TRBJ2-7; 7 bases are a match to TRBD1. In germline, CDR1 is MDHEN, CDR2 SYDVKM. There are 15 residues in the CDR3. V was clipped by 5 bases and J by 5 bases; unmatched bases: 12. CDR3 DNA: TGTGCCAGCAGTGTTGTGGGGACAGTGAATAACGAGCAGTACTTC. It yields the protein CASSVVGTVNNEQYF.

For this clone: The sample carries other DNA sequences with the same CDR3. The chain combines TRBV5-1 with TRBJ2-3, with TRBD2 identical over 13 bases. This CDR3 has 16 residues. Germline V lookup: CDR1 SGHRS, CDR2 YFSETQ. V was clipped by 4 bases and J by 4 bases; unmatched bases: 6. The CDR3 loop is CASSPRTSGSADTQYF. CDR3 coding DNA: TGCGCCAGCAGCCCTCGGACTAGCGGGAGTGCAGATACGCAGTATTTT.

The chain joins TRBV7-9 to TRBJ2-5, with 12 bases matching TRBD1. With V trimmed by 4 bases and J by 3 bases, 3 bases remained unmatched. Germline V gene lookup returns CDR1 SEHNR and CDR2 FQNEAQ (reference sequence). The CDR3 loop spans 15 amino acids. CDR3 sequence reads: CASSSGTGGEETQYF. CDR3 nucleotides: TGTGCCAGCAGCTCCGGGACAGGGGGCGAAGAGACCCAGTACTTC.

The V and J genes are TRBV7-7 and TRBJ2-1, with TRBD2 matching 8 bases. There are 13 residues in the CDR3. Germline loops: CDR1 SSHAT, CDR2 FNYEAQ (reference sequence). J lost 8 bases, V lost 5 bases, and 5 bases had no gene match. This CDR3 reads CASSPPGGDEQFF. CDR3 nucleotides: TGTGCCAGCAGCCCACCCGGGGGGGATGAGCAGTTCTTC.

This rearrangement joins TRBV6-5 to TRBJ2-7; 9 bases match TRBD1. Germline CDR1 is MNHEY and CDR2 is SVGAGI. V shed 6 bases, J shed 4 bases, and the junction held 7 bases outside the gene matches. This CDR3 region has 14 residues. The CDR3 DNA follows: TGTGCCAGCAGCCCGGGACAGGGTTTATACGAGCAGTACTTC. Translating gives CASSPGQGLYEQYF.

The CDR3 DNA is TGTGCCAGCAGGCCCGGGACTAGCGGGGCCGGTGAGCAGTTCTTC. This encodes CASRPGTSGAGEQFF. The V call is TRBV9, the J call TRBJ2-1; 13 positions agree with TRBD2. CDR3 length: 15 residues. J gave up 9 bases and V 5 bases, and 8 bases lay outside the gene matches. Germline loops: CDR1 SGDLS, CDR2 YYNGEE.

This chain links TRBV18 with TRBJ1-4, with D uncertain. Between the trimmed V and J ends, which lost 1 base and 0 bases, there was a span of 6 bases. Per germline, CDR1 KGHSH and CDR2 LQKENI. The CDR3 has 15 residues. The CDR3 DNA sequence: TGTGCCAGCTCACCACAGACCTCAACTAATGAAAAACTGTTTTTT. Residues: CASSPQTSTNEKLFF.

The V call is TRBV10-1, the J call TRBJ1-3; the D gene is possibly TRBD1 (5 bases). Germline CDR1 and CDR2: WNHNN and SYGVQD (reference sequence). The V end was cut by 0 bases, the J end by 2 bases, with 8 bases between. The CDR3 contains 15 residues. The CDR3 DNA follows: TGCGCCAGCAGTGAGTCGCGGGGGACTGGAAACACCATATATTTT. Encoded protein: CASSESRGTGNTIYF.

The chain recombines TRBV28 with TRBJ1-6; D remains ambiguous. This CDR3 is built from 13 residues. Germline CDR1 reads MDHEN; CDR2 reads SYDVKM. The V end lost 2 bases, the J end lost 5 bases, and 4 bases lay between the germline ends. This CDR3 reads CASSLIHNSPLHF. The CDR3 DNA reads TGTGCCAGCAGTTTAATTCATAATTCACCCCTCCACTTT.

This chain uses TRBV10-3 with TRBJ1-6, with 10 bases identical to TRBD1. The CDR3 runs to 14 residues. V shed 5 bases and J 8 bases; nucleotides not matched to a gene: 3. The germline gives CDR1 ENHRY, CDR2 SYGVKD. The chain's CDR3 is CAISTGTGDSPLHF. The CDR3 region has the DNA TGTGCCATCAGTACTGGGACAGGGGATTCACCCCTCCACTTT.

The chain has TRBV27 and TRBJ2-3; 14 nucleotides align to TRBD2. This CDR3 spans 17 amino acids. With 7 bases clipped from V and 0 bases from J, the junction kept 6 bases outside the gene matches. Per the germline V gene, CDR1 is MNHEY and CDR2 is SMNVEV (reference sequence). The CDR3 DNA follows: TGTGCCAGCACGGGGAGGACTAGCGGGAGGAGCACAGATACGCAGTATTTT. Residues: CASTGRTSGRSTDTQYF.

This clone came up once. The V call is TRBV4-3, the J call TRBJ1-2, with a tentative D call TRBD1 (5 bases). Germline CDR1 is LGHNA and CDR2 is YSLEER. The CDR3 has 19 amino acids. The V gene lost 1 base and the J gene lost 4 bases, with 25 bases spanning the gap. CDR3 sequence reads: CASSQAVRVGLQATYGYTF. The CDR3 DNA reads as TGCGCCAGCAGCCAAGCGGTCCGAGTGGGGCTACAGGCGACCTATGGCTACACCTTC.

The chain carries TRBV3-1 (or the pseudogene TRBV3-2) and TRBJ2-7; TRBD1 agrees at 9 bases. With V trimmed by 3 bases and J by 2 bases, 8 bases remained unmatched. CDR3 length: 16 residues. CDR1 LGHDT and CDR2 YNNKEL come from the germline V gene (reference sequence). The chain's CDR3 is CASSHPDRGLAYEQYF. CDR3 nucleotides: TGTGCCAGCAGCCACCCCGACAGGGGGTTAGCCTACGAGCAGTACTTC.

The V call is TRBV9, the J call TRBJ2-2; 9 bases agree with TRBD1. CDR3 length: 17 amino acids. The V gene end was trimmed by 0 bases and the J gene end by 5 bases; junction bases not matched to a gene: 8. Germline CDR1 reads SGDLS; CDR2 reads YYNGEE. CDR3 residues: CASSVDINRGQTGELFF. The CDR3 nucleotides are TGTGCCAGCAGCGTAGATATTAACAGGGGGCAAACCGGGGAGCTGTTTTTT.

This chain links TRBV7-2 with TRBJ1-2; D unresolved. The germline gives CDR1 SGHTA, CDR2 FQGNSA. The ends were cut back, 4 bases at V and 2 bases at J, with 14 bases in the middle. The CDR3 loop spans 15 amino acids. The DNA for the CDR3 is TGTGCCAGCAGCTCCCGTAGGCCCACGAACTATGGCTACACCTTC. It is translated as CASSSRRPTNYGYTF.

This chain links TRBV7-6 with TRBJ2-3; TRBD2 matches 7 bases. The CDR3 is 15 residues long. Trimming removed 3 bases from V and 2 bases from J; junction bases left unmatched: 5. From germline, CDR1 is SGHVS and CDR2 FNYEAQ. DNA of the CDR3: TGTGCCAGCAGCTTCCGGGCGGGGGACACAGATACGCAGTATTTT. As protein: CASSFRAGDTDTQYF.

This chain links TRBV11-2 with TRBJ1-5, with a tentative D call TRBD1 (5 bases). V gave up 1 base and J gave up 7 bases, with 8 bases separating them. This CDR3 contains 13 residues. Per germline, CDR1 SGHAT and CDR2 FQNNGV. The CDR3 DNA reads TGTGCCAGCAGCTTAGCCCGGGGCCAGCCCCAGCATTTT. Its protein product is CASSLARGQPQHF.